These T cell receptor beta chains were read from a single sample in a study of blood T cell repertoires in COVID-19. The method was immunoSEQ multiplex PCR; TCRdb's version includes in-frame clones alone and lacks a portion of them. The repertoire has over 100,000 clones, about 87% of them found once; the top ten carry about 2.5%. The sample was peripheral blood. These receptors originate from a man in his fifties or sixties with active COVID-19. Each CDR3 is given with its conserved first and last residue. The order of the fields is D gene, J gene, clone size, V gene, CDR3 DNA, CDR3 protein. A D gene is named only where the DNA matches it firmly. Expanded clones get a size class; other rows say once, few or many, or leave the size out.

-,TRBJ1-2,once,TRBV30,TGTGCCTGGAGTGGCACCGGGTTCAGGGATGGCTACACCTTC,CAWSGTGFRDGYTF
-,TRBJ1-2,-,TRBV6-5,TGTGCCAGCAGTTCTAGCGGGGGGAGGTTAGATGGCTACACCTTC,CASSSSGGRLDGYTF
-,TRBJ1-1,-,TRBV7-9,TGTGCCAGCCGGGTTAGCGGGGAAAGGAACACTGAAGCTTTCTTT,CASRVSGERNTEAFF
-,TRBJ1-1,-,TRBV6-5,TGTGCCAGCACCCGAGGGGGTATGAACACTGAAGCTTTCTTT,CASTRGGMNTEAFF
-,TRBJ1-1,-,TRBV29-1,TGCAGCGCCCGGGGGGGCGCGAACACTGAAGCTTTCTTT,CSARGGANTEAFF
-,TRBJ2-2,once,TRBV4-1,TGCGCCAGCAGCCTAAAGAACACCGGGGAGCTGTTTTTT,CASSLKNTGELFF
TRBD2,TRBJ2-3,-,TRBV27,TGTGCCAGCCGGCGGGGGACGTGGACAGATACGCAGTATTTT,CASRRGTWTDTQYF
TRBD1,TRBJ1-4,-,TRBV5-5,TGTGCCAGCAGTGACAGGGAAGTGAGTGAAAAACTGTTTTTT,CASSDREVSEKLFF
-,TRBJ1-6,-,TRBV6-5,TGTGCCAGTGGGGAGGGCACCAATTCACCCCTCCACTTT,CASGEGTNSPLHF
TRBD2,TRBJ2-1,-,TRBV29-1,TGCAGCGTCCCTAGCGGGGGGGCATTGTTCAATGAGCAGTTCTTC,CSVPSGGALFNEQFF
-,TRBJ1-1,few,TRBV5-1,TGCGCCAGCAGGAAGGAGACAGGGAACACTGAAGCTTTCTTT,CASRKETGNTEAFF